The 22 T cell receptor beta chains in this list originate from one sample, sequenced in a study of OX40 agonist ivuxolimab in advanced cancers. Sequencing was performed with immunoSEQ multiplex PCR; in TCRdb, only in-frame clones are kept and a portion is missing. The repertoire has tens of thousands of clones, around 76% of them found once; the top ten carry 21%. The sequences come from CD4+ or CD8+ T cells sorted from blood, collected in a trial of the OX40 agonist ivuxolimab. These receptors all come from an adult with an advanced solid tumor such as melanoma, head and neck, liver or kidney cancer.

The CDR3 is CASSLVSGRYDEQYF. Here the CDR3 DNA reads TGTGCCAGCAGCTTAGTTTCAGGGAGGTACGACGAGCAGTACTTC. The chain joins TRBV7-8 to TRBJ2-7; D might be TRBD2 (6 bases). Per germline, CDR1 SGHVS and CDR2 FQNEAQ. V lost 1 base and J 5 bases, leaving 15 bases between the germline ends. This CDR3 has 15 residues.

This rearrangement joins TRBV11-3 to TRBJ1-1, with TRBD1 identical over 7 bases. The CDR3 is 14 residues long. Germline CDR1 is SGHNT and CDR2 is YENEEA. Germline trimming cut 4 bases from V and 2 bases from J; bases unmatched to any gene: 4. The CDR3 DNA sequence: TGTGCCAGCAGCTCCCGACAGGGTAACACTGAAGCTTTCTTT. Amino acids: CASSSRQGNTEAFF.

The chain employs TRBV13 and TRBJ2-7, with a weak D call TRBD2 (5 bases). Germline CDR1 PRHDT, CDR2 FYEKMQ (reference sequence). Trimming pared 0 bases from V and 5 bases from J, leaving 14 bases between. There are 15 residues in the CDR3. The CDR3 spells CASSLGGMGIHEQYF. CDR3 nucleotides: TGTGCCAGCAGCTTAGGCGGGATGGGGATCCACGAGCAGTACTTC. Filled out from reference TRBV13 and TRBJ2-7, the complete variable domain reads AAGVIQSPRHLIKEKRETATLKCYPIPRHDTVYWYQQGPGQDPQFLISFYEKMQSDKGSIPDRFSAQQFSDYHSELNMSSLELGDSALYFCASSLGGMGIHEQYFGPGTRLTVT.

This clone has a handful of counts. The CDR3 DNA follows: TGCGCCAGCAGCCAAGAGCGGGGGGGCCAAGAGACCCAGTACTTC. Translation: CASSQERGGQETQYF. The chain carries TRBV4-3 and TRBJ2-5; 9 bases line up with TRBD2. The CDR3 totals 15 residues. The ends lost 0 bases at V and 1 base at J; junction bases unmatched: 0. The germline CDR1 and CDR2 sequences are LGHNA and YSLEER.

By frequency in the sample, this clone is medium-sized. The gene calls are TRBV7-3 and TRBJ2-7, with TRBD1 matching 7 bases. Trimming took 11 bases from V and 0 from J; bases not matched to a gene: 13. CDR1 and CDR2 (germline): SGHTA, FQGTGA. CDR3 size: 15 residues. The CDR3 bases are TGTGCCCCGCGGCGGAGCAGGGGGATCTCCTACGAGCAGTACTTC. It specifies CAPRRSRGISYEQYF.

The chain joins TRBV19 to TRBJ1-2; D is possibly TRBD1 (5 bases). Germline assignment: CDR1 LNHDA and CDR2 SQIVND (reference sequence). CDR3 size: 16 residues. Trimming left V 5 bases short and J 4 bases short, with 20 bases between. The CDR3 here is CASSPRGVGASYGYTF. The DNA for the CDR3 is TGTGCCAGTAGTCCGCGGGGTGTCGGGGCTAGCTATGGCTACACCTTC.

This chain links TRBV4-2 with TRBJ2-7; 9 bases fit TRBD1. The V and J ends lost 7 bases and 7 bases, in that order; junction bases with no gene match: 8. The CDR3 loop spans 13 amino acids. CDR1 and CDR2 (germline): LGHNA, YNFKEQ. CDR3 loop: CASTNRGLWEQYF. The CDR3 DNA sequence: TGTGCCAGCACAAACAGGGGGCTATGGGAGCAGTACTTC.

Only one count was recorded for this clone. This chain uses TRBV5-1 with TRBJ2-5, with 15 positions matching TRBD2. Germline loops: CDR1 SGHRS, CDR2 YFSETQ. There are 17 residues in the CDR3. J was trimmed by 5 bases and V by 4 bases; bases with no gene match: 9. The CDR3 here is CASSERTSGGAGETQYF. DNA for the CDR3: TGCGCCAGCAGCGAAAGGACTAGCGGGGGGGCCGGGGAGACCCAGTACTTC.

V and J are TRBV21-1 and TRBJ1-1; the D call of TRBD1 is as the table states it, not checked on the DNA. TRBV21-1 is flagged as a pseudogene. This CDR3 comprises 15 residues. DNA of the CDR3: TGTGCCAGCAGCAAAGGACACCAAGGTCACACTGAAGCTTTCTTT. Its translation: CASSKGHQGHTEAFF.

The chain joins TRBV7-2 to TRBJ2-7; no definite D call. V gave up 4 bases and J gave up 0 bases, with 10 bases separating them. Germline CDR1 SGHTA, CDR2 FQGNSA. The CDR3 is made up of 14 amino acids. The CDR3 sequence: CASSSRYDSYEQYF. In DNA, the CDR3 is TGTGCCAGCAGCTCCCGCTATGACTCCTACGAGCAGTACTTC.

This clone was picked up a small number of times. The V gene is TRBV11-2, the J gene TRBJ2-7; D could derive from TRBD1 or TRBD2 (5 bases each). Looked up from germline, CDR1 is SGHAT and CDR2 is FQNNGV. This CDR3 spans 13 amino acids. The V end lost 5 bases, the J end lost 0 bases, and 8 bases lay between the germline ends. The CDR3 DNA is TGTGCCAGCAGCCCGAGGGGCTCCTACGAGCAGTACTTC. Protein product: CASSPRGSYEQYF.

V and J are TRBV29-1 and TRBJ2-7; a weak D match, TRBD1 (6 bases). The CDR3 totals 14 residues. The ends were cut back, 1 base at V and 2 bases at J, with 12 bases in the middle. Germline V gene lookup returns CDR1 SQVTM and CDR2 ANQGSEA. CDR3 in DNA: TGCAGCGTTGAAGGGACAGAGGGGACCTACGAGCAGTACTTC. This translates into CSVEGTEGTYEQYF.

This chain links TRBV13 with TRBJ2-1; 7 nucleotides match TRBD1. The germline CDR1 and CDR2 sequences are PRHDT and FYEKMQ (reference sequence). This CDR3 has 15 amino acids. Germline trimming cut 5 bases from V and 0 bases from J; bases unmatched to any gene: 4. The CDR3 DNA reads TGTGCCAGCAGCGAGGGGGACAGCTCCTACAATGAGCAGTTCTTC. Translated: CASSEGDSSYNEQFF.

J is TRBJ2-1 and V is TRBV7-2; the D gene is possibly TRBD1 (8 bases). CDR3 length equals 16 residues. The V gene lost 6 bases and the J gene lost 1 base, with 16 bases spanning the gap. Germline loops: CDR1 SGHTA, CDR2 FQGNSA. The CDR3 coding sequence is TGTGCCAGCAGACAATACAGGGGGGGATCCTACAATGAGCAGTTCTTC. It translates to CASRQYRGGSYNEQFF.

The chain is built from TRBV7-9 and TRBJ2-2, with TRBD2 identical over 7 bases. CDR3 length equals 16 residues. Germline CDR1 SEHNR, CDR2 FQNEAQ (reference sequence). The ends lost 4 bases at V and 6 bases at J; junction bases unmatched: 11. The CDR3 region is CASSSEGRGYAGELFF. CDR3 in DNA: TGTGCCAGCAGCTCCGAAGGGAGGGGCTACGCCGGGGAGCTGTTTTTT.

The chain recombines TRBV7-8 with TRBJ2-3, with 12 nucleotides matching TRBD2. This CDR3 contains 17 residues. Per germline, CDR1 SGHVS and CDR2 FQNEAQ. V lost 5 bases to trimming and J lost 0 bases; unmatched junction nucleotides: 6. CDR3 in amino acids: CASSARLAGDSTDTQYF. Written as DNA, the CDR3 is TGTGCCAGCAGCGCCCGACTAGCGGGGGACAGCACAGATACGCAGTATTTT.

A remark on this clone: This specimen includes other DNA sequences encoding the same CDR3. The genes are TRBV19 and TRBJ1-1; D is unresolved. CDR1 and CDR2 (germline): LNHDA, SQIVND (reference sequence). The CDR3 runs to 12 residues. V shed 3 bases and J shed 4 bases, with 6 bases lying between them. CDR3 nucleotides: TGTGCCAGTAGTATCGCTGGCACTGAAGCTTTCTTT. Its protein product is CASSIAGTEAFF. Filled out from reference TRBV19 and TRBJ1-1, the complete variable domain reads DGGITQSPKYLFRKEGQNVTLSCEQNLNHDAMYWYRQDPGQGLRLIYYSQIVNDFQKGDIAEGYSVSREKKESFPLTVTSAQKNPTAFYLCASSIAGTEAFFGQGTRLTVV.

In regard to this clone: The germline gene is not matched at one end of the junction; a read error may be the cause. V usage is TRBV4-1 and J usage is TRBJ1-2; D is possibly TRBD1 (5 bases). Germline loops: CDR1 MGHRA, CDR2 YSYEKL. This CDR3 is built from 14 residues. The DNA for the CDR3 is TGCGCCAGCAGCCAAGATCCCCTCCAGGGTTTTTGGCCTTTC. Amino acids: CASSQDPLQGFWPF.

J is TRBJ2-1 and V is TRBV9; 7 positions match TRBD2. V trimming: 4 bases; J trimming: 2 bases; junction bases outside the gene matches: 6. In germline, CDR1 is SGDLS, CDR2 YYNGEE. The CDR3 covers 15 residues. The CDR3: CASSHGAGTYNEQFF. The CDR3 DNA sequence: TGTGCCAGCAGCCATGGAGCGGGGACCTACAATGAGCAGTTCTTC.

This clone was seen a handful of times. The gene calls are TRBV7-9 and TRBJ2-2, with TRBD1 identical over 7 bases. The germline CDR1 and CDR2 sequences are SEHNR and FQNEAQ (reference sequence). The CDR3 has 18 amino acids. The V gene end was trimmed by 5 bases and the J gene end by 0 bases; junction bases not matched to a gene: 12. CDR3 region: CASSLRPGQITNTGELFF. The CDR3 nucleotides read TGTGCCAGCAGCCTTCGACCGGGACAGATTACGAACACCGGGGAGCTGTTTTTT.

The rearrangement links TRBV9 to TRBJ2-7; weak D call: TRBD1 (6 bases). Germline-derived CDR1 and CDR2 are SGDLS and YYNGEE. V gave up 3 bases and J gave up 9 bases, with 25 bases separating them. The CDR3 is 16 residues long. The CDR3 sequence: CASSGFLRDIDFGQYF. The CDR3 nucleotides are TGTGCCAGCAGCGGTTTCCTCCGGGACATCGACTTCGGGCAGTACTTC.

The chain couples TRBV19 to TRBJ2-3; D unresolved. Germline CDR1 LNHDA, CDR2 SQIVND (reference sequence). This CDR3 has 13 residues. The V end was cut by 5 bases, the J end by 1 base, with 7 bases between. This CDR3 is CASSWVGTDTQYF. The CDR3 DNA reads TGTGCCAGTAGTTGGGTGGGCACAGATACGCAGTATTTT.